This T cell receptor (beta chain) stems from a study of blood T cell repertoires in COVID-19. Study-wide context: The study drew acute and convalescent COVID-19 samples from the United States, Italy and Spain. Sample material is recorded as cDNA or gDNA derived from T cells, B-cell-depleted T cells, or PBMCs.

In the authors' methods: Amplification of reference gene primers provided the estimated nucleated cell counts. The assay was immunoSEQ multiplex PCR, and TCRdb's table has in-frame clones only and misses some. The D gene and trimming were derived from the DNA, and the V and J assignments and clone size from that table. The data contain approximately 240,000 clones, approximately 79% of them singletons. The CDR3 runs to 13 residues. Germline-derived CDR1 and CDR2 are MGHRA and YSYEKL. The ends lost 5 bases at V and 3 bases at J; junction bases unmatched: 3. This chain connects TRBV4-1 to TRBJ1-2; TRBD1 aligns across 7 bases. The sequenced sample consisted of peripheral blood. This TCR was sampled from a middle-aged woman with active or convalescent COVID-19. The CDR3 bases are TGCGCCAGCAGCTATACAGGGGACTATGGCTACACCTTC. It codes for CASSYTGDYGYTF.